This is a list of T cell receptor beta chains from one sample in a study of response to subunit inactivated influenza vaccine. TCRdb passed the RT-PCR reads through MiXCR, listing each CDR3 protein once. Here the sample spans approximately 530,000 distinct CDR3 sequences, around 7.7% being singletons. The sample in question was PBMCs from blood, obtained roughly 24 months after vaccination. The source of these receptors is a man between 45 and 75 years old who received an inactivated influenza vaccine. CDR3s include the opening cysteine and the closing phenylalanine or tryptophan. A D gene is named only where the DNA matches it firmly. Only part of the rows carry a size: once, few, many, or a class if the clone is expanded.

cdr3_aa	cdr3_nt	d_call	j_call	clone_size	v_call
CASSQDFRVTDTQYF	TGTGCCAGCAGCCAAGATTTCCGAGTAACCGATACGCAGTATTTT	NA	TRBJ2-3	few	TRBV4-2
CSARTSGGETGELFF	TGCAGTGCTAGGACTAGCGGGGGGGAGACCGGGGAGCTGTTTTTT	TRBD2	TRBJ2-2	NA	TRBV20-1
CASSSPSVQYF	TGTGCCAGCAGCTCCCCAAGCGTGCAGTATTTT	NA	TRBJ2-3	NA	TRBV7-2
CASSYRDRGYNEQFF	TGTGCCAGCAGTTACAGGGACAGGGGCTACAATGAGCAGTTCTTC	TRBD1	TRBJ2-1	many	TRBV6-5
CASSKQQHREGEQYF	TGTGCCAGCAGCAAGCAGCAGCACAGGGAGGGAGAGCAGTACTTC	NA	TRBJ2-7	many	TRBV7-2
CASGLAASSYEQYF	TGTGCCAGCGGGTTGGCGGCATCGTCCTACGAGCAGTACTTC	NA	TRBJ2-7	NA	TRBV7-2
CSARPGLNSKQYF	TGCAGTGCTAGACCCGGGCTCAACTCTAAGCAGTACTTC	NA	TRBJ2-7	NA	TRBV20-1
CSVGMPGFFQETQYF	TGCAGCGTTGGGATGCCCGGGTTCTTTCAAGAGACCCAGTACTTC	NA	TRBJ2-5	NA	TRBV29-1
CSARDDRRESDEQYF	TGCAGTGCTAGAGATGATAGGCGGGAGTCGGACGAGCAGTACTTC	TRBD2	TRBJ2-7	many	TRBV20-1
CSARGQGMGIYEQYF	TGCAGTGCTAGGGGACAGGGAATGGGAATATACGAGCAGTACTTC	TRBD1	TRBJ2-7	many	TRBV20-1
CASSQEPVGGGNSPLHF	TGCGCCAGCAGCCAAGAGCCGGTGGGAGGGGGCAATTCACCCCTCCACTTT	TRBD1	TRBJ1-6	many	TRBV4-3
CSATRQGGEDTQYF	TGCAGTGCTACACGACAGGGAGGGGAAGATACGCAGTATTTT	NA	TRBJ2-3	few	TRBV20-1
CASNPRGGNEQYF	TGTGCCAGCAATCCGCGGGGGGGCAACGAGCAGTACTTC	TRBD2	TRBJ2-7	few	TRBV6-1
CSVRYRGWETQYF	TGCAGCGTTCGTTACAGGGGGTGGGAGACCCAGTACTTC	TRBD1	TRBJ2-5	few	TRBV29-1
CASSPILGIDTQYF	TGTGCCAGCAGCCCCATCTTGGGCATAGATACGCAGTATTTT	NA	TRBJ2-3	few	TRBV2
CASSLDQVGSGNEQFF	TGTGCCAGCAGCTTAGATCAAGTAGGTTCGGGGAATGAGCAGTTCTTC	NA	TRBJ2-1	few	TRBV11-2
CASSRTTGVNYGYTF	TGTGCCAGCAGCCGCACGACAGGGGTTAACTATGGCTACACCTTC	TRBD1	TRBJ1-2	NA	TRBV7-9
CSARDPVKLNTGELFF	TGCAGTGCTAGAGATCCAGTCAAACTGAACACCGGGGAGCTGTTTTTT	NA	TRBJ2-2	many	TRBV20-1
CSVAVIGAWYNEQFF	TGCAGCGTCGCGGTAATTGGGGCATGGTACAATGAGCAGTTCTTC	NA	TRBJ2-1	NA	TRBV29-1
CASSVQEGYTF	TGTGCCAGCAGCGTACAGGAAGGCTACACCTTC	NA	TRBJ1-2	many	TRBV9
CASSLSRRTGELFF	TGTGCCAGCAGTTTATCGAGGAGGACCGGGGAGCTGTTTTTT	NA	TRBJ2-2	NA	TRBV27
CASSFGQGTYGYTF	TGTGCCAGCAGCTTCGGTCAGGGAACCTATGGCTACACCTTC	NA	TRBJ1-2	many	TRBV7-8
CASSQGVGRGANVLTF	TGCGCCAGCAGCCAGGGGGTCGGGAGGGGGGCCAACGTCCTGACTTTC	TRBD2	TRBJ2-6	many	TRBV4-3
CASSQVSGGTGELFF	TGTGCCAGCAGCCAAGTAAGCGGCGGCACCGGGGAGCTGTTTTTT	NA	TRBJ2-2	few	TRBV14
CASSGQETGELFF	TGTGCCAGCAGTGGACAGGAAACCGGGGAGCTGTTTTTT	NA	TRBJ2-2	NA	TRBV6-4
CASSRMDTDTQYF	TGTGCCAGCAGCCGGATGGATACAGATACGCAGTATTTT	NA	TRBJ2-3	many	TRBV9
CASSERGLHEQFF	TGTGCCAGCTCCGAGAGGGGGCTGCATGAGCAGTTCTTC	TRBD1	TRBJ2-1	few	TRBV11-2
CASSSGTGTQDEETQYF	TGTGCCAGCAGCTCGGGGACAGGGACCCAAGATGAAGAGACCCAGTACTTC	TRBD1	TRBJ2-5	few	TRBV11-2
CASSGAGGDAYEQYF	TGTGCCAGCAGTGGGGCGGGCGGGGATGCCTACGAGCAGTACTTC	NA	TRBJ2-7	few	TRBV25-1
CASSLGQAGEQYF	TGTGCCAGCAGCTTAGGACAGGCGGGAGAGCAGTACTTC	NA	TRBJ2-7	many	TRBV11-1
CSARSGGGRDEQFF	TGCAGTGCTAGATCCGGGGGCGGTAGGGATGAGCAGTTCTTC	NA	TRBJ2-1	few	TRBV20-1